The TCR beta chain described here comes from a study of T cells in Graves' hyperthyroidism and ophthalmopathy. Looked up from germline, CDR1 is LNHDA and CDR2 is SQIVND (reference sequence). Trimming left V 4 bases short and J 0 bases short, with 22 bases between. This CDR3 region has 19 residues. Uncontrolled infection, other autoimmune disease, pregnancy or lactation led to exclusion. Study conclusions and caveats: Blood also contained most expanded thyroid clonotypes above 0.001.

Comment on this clonotype: Its antigen is still unknown.

The source material, RNA transcripts, was used to amplify TCR beta CDR3 regions. First-round RT-PCR of the TCR CDR3 relied on the HTBI primer set. In TCRdb, the multiplex PCR reads were re-called with MiXCR into one record per CDR3 protein. The sample yields roughly 550,000 distinct CDR3 sequences, 15% to 20% seen once. The sample was blood. V gene TRBV19 combines with J gene TRBJ2-1; perhaps D is TRBD1 or TRBD2 (6 bases each). This sequence originates from a woman aged 30 to 39 with Graves' ophthalmopathy. This CDR3 reads CASSKRGGLSLSSYNEQFF. The CDR3 DNA reads TGTGCCAGTAGTAAGCGAGGGGGGCTTTCACTAAGCTCCTACAATGAGCAGTTCTTC.